These 11 T cell receptor beta chains were sequenced from one sample in a study of cytomegalovirus exposure and HLA in healthy donors. Use of 60 Vbeta and 13 Jbeta primers characterized the PCR. Produced via immunoSEQ multiplex PCR; TCRdb's table is partial and in-frame only. The sample lists fewer than 200,000 clones, around 68% occurring once. Material: PBMCs. Receptors were obtained from a girl between 10 and 17 years old in good health and CMV-seronegative.

This clone was counted a few times. The genes are TRBV4-1 and TRBJ1-4; 7 bases map to TRBD1. Germline values: CDR1 MGHRA, CDR2 YSYEKL. The CDR3 extends over 18 amino acids. Trimming cost V 0 bases and J 8 bases; bases outside gene matches: 15. Written as DNA, the CDR3 is TGCGCCAGCAGCCAAGATCTTATCCGACAGGGCGTAGGGGAAAAACTGTTTTTT. It is translated as CASSQDLIRQGVGEKLFF.

This clone has more than one count but fewer than ten. This sequence joins TRBV11-2 and TRBJ1-1; D is ambiguous. The CDR3 sequence is 14 residues long. The V end was cut by 1 base, the J end by 2 bases, with 8 bases between. Germline CDR1 and CDR2: SGHAT and FQNNGV. The CDR3 nucleotides are TGTGCCAGCAGCTTAGTAGAGGCCAACACTGAAGCTTTCTTT. Translating it yields CASSLVEANTEAFF. The full variable domain, rest sourced from reference TRBV11-2 and TRBJ1-1, is EAGVAQSPRYKIIEKRQSVAFWCNPISGHATLYWYQQILGQGPKLLIQFQNNGVVDDSQLPKDRFSAERLKGVDSTLKIQPAKLEDSAVYLCASSLVEANTEAFFGQGTRLTVV.

CDR3 loop: CASSQDSSDFTDTQYF. Here the CDR3 DNA reads TGCGCCAGCAGCCAAGATTCTAGCGACTTCACAGATACGCAGTATTTT. The rearrangement links TRBV4-1 to TRBJ2-3; possibly TRBD2 for D (6 bases). Germline values: CDR1 MGHRA, CDR2 YSYEKL. Trimming stripped 0 bases from V and 2 bases from J, with 12 bases between. The CDR3 runs 16 residues.

V usage is TRBV27 and J usage is TRBJ1-1; 8 positions match TRBD1. The germline V gene encodes CDR1 MNHEY and CDR2 SMNVEV (reference sequence). The CDR3 is 15 amino acids. V dropped 5 bases and J dropped 4; count of bases not matched to a gene: 9. This chain's CDR3 is CASSLQQGGSTEAFF. The CDR3, as DNA: TGTGCCAGCAGTCTCCAACAGGGGGGGAGCACTGAAGCTTTCTTT.

This chain links TRBV5-1 with TRBJ2-5, with D possibly matching TRBD1 (7 bases). The germline gives CDR1 SGHRS, CDR2 YFSETQ. The CDR3 spans 15 residues. V dropped 0 bases and J dropped 3 bases, with 12 bases sitting between them. The CDR3 spells CASSLVQGEEETQYF. The CDR3 region has the DNA TGCGCCAGCAGCTTGGTTCAGGGGGAGGAAGAGACCCAGTACTTC.

The chain joins TRBV27 to TRBJ1-6, with D possibly TRBD1 on 6 matching bases. Trimming pared 5 bases from V and 14 bases from J, leaving 13 bases between. There are 12 residues in the CDR3. Germline lookup yields CDR1 MNHEY and CDR2 SMNVEV (reference sequence). The CDR3 DNA follows: TGTGCCAGCAGTACAGGGAATACGGCCCTCCACTTT. Translation: CASSTGNTALHF.

The genes are TRBV5-1 and TRBJ2-3, with 9 bases lining up with TRBD2. This CDR3 comprises 15 residues. Trimming cost V 0 bases and J 7 bases; bases outside gene matches: 6. Germline CDR1 SGHRS, CDR2 YFSETQ. CDR3 nucleotides: TGCGCCAGCAGCTTGGATATAGCGGGAGTGAATACGCAGTATTTT. Protein product: CASSLDIAGVNTQYF.

The chain couples TRBV11-3 to TRBJ2-5, with 8 bases identical to TRBD2. The CDR3 extends over 15 amino acids. Unmatched junction bases numbered 5, after V lost 1 base and J lost 4 bases. CDR1 and CDR2 (germline): SGHNT, YENEEA. The CDR3: CASSLGSRGGETQYF. DNA for the CDR3: TGTGCCAGCAGCTTAGGTTCTCGGGGGGGAGAGACCCAGTACTTC.

V and J are TRBV7-9 and TRBJ1-3; 7 nucleotides align to TRBD1. The trim removed 5 bases at V and 2 bases at J, leaving 9 bases unmatched. Looked up from germline, CDR1 is SEHNR and CDR2 is FQNEAQ (reference sequence). The CDR3 is 16 amino acids. CDR3 protein: CASSRNDQGAGNTIYF. CDR3 coding DNA: TGTGCCAGCAGCCGAAACGATCAGGGGGCTGGAAACACCATATATTTT.

This clone was observed a few times. The chain is built from TRBV6-1 and TRBJ1-5; D is undetermined. Between the trimmed V and J ends, which lost 3 bases and 4 bases, there was a span of 7 bases. The CDR3 is 13 residues long. Germline CDR1 MNHNS, CDR2 SASEGT. CDR3: CASSEWPNQPQHF. CDR3 DNA sequence: TGTGCCAGCAGTGAGTGGCCTAATCAGCCCCAGCATTTT.

The sample holds a few counts of this clone. The chain carries TRBV10-1 and TRBJ1-1, with D tentatively TRBD1 (5 bases). Trimming cost V 3 bases and J 2 bases, with 10 bases left between them. The germline gives CDR1 WNHNN, CDR2 SYGVQD (reference sequence). The CDR3 spans 14 residues. The CDR3 DNA follows: TGCGCCAGCAGTGACCCGGGACTTAACACTGAAGCTTTCTTT. Protein sequence: CASSDPGLNTEAFF.